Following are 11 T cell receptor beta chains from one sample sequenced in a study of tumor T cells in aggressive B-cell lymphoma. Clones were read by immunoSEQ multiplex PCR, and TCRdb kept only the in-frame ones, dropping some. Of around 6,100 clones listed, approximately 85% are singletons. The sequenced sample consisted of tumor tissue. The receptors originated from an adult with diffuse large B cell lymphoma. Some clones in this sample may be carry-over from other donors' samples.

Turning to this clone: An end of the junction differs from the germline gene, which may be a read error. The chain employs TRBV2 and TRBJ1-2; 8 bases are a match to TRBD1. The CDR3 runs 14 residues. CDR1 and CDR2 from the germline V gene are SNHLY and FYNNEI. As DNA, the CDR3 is TGTGCCAGCAGTTATGCACAGGGGGTCAATGGCCACACCTTC. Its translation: CASSYAQGVNGHTF.

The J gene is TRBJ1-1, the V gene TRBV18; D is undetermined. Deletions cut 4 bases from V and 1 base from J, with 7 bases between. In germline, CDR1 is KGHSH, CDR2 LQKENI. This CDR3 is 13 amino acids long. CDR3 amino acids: CASSLIENTEAFF. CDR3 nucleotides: TGTGCCAGCTCACTTATAGAGAACACTGAAGCTTTCTTT. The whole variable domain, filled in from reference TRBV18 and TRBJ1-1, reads NAGVMQNPRHLVRRRGQEARLRCSPMKGHSHVYWYRQLPEEGLKFMVYLQKENIIDESGMPKERFSAEFPKEGPSILRIQQVVRGDSAAYFCASSLIENTEAFFGQGTRLTVV.

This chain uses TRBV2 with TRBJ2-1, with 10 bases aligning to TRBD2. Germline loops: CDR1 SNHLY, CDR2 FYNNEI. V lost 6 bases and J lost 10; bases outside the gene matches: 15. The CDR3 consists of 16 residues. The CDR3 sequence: CASSLWGLAGVGEQFF. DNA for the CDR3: TGTGCCAGCAGCCTATGGGGGCTAGCGGGAGTGGGGGAGCAGTTCTTC.

CDR3 amino acids: CASTSMGDRGVAGELFF. The CDR3 DNA sequence: TGTGCCAGCACCTCGATGGGGGACAGGGGAGTTGCCGGGGAGCTGTTTTTT. The chain combines TRBV27 with TRBJ2-2, with 10 positions matching TRBD1. The V and J ends lost 7 bases and 6 bases, in that order; junction bases with no gene match: 14. The germline V gene encodes CDR1 MNHEY and CDR2 SMNVEV (reference sequence). The CDR3 covers 17 residues.

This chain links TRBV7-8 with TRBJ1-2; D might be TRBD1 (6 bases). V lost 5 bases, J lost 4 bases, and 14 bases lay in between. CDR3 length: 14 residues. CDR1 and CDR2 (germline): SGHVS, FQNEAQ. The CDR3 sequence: CASSLTGMGYGYTF. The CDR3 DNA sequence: TGTGCCAGCAGCCTCACAGGGATGGGCTATGGCTACACCTTC. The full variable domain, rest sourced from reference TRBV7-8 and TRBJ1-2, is GAGVSQSPRYKVAKRGQDVALRCDPISGHVSLFWYQQALGQGPEFLTYFQNEAQLDKSGLPSDRFFAERPEGSVSTLKIQRTQQEDSAVYLCASSLTGMGYGYTFGSGTRLTVV.

CDR3 loop: CASSLQLAMNEQYF. DNA for the CDR3: TGTGCCAGCAGCTTGCAGCTAGCTATGAACGAGCAGTACTTC. The gene calls are TRBV5-4 and TRBJ2-7; D is perhaps TRBD2 (5 bases). CDR3 size: 14 residues. V was shortened by 1 base and J by 5 bases, with 13 bases between the two germline ends. CDR1 is SGHNT, CDR2 YYREEE, per germline (reference sequence).

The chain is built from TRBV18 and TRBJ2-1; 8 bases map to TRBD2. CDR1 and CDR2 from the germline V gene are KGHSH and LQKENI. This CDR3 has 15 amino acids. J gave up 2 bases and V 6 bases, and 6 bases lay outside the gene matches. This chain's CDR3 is CASSKAGAPYNEQFF. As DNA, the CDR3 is TGTGCCAGCTCGAAAGCGGGAGCCCCCTACAATGAGCAGTTCTTC.

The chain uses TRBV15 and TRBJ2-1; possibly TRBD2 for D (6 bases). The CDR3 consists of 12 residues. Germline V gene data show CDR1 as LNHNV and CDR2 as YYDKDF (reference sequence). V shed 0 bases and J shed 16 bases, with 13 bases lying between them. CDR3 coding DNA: TGTGCCACCAGCAGAGATCTGGGGGGATACTTCTTC. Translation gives CATSRDLGGYFF. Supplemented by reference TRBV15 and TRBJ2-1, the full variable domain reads DAMVIQNPRYQVTQFGKPVTLSCSQTLNHNVMYWYQQKSSQAPKLLFHYYDKDFNNEADTPDNFQSRRPNTSFCFLDIRSPGLGDTAMYLCATSRDLGGYFFGPGTRLTVL.

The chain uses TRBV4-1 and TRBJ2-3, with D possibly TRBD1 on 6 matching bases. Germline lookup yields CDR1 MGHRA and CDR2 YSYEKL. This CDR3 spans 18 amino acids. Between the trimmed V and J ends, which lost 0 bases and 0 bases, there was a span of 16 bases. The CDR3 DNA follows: TGCGCCAGCAGCCAAGAGGGGCTCGGGCAGGGGAGCACAGATACGCAGTATTTT. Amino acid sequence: CASSQEGLGQGSTDTQYF.

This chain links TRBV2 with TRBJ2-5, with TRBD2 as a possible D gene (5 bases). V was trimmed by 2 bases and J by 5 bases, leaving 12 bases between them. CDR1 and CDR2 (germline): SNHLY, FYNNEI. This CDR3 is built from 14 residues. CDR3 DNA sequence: TGTGCCAGCAGTGAAAGGGCTAGCACCGAGACCCAGTACTTC. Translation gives CASSERASTETQYF.

For the CDR3, the DNA is TGTGCCAGCAGCCCAGGGTGGTCGTCCTACGAGCAGTACTTC. As protein: CASSPGWSSYEQYF. The chain joins TRBV5-4 to TRBJ2-5, with D maybe TRBD1 (5 bases). Judging by the DNA end, TRBJ2-7 fits better; the J call may be wrong. The CDR3 extends over 14 amino acids. Per germline, CDR1 SGHNT and CDR2 YYREEE (reference sequence).